Each of the 30 T cell receptor beta chains below was sequenced from the same sample in a study of T cells in Graves' hyperthyroidism and ophthalmopathy (dated by TCRdb to the late 2010s). Library method: multiplex PCR. Sequencer: Illumina HiSeq 2000. The TCR beta CDR3 regions were amplified from RNA transcripts. A first-round RT-PCR of the TCR CDR3 used the HTBI primer set with the Qiagen OneStep RT-PCR kit. TCRdb reprocessing: public reads trimmed at Q25 with fastp, clones called with MiXCR, in-frame beta chains kept. Duplicate CDR3 protein sequences are folded into a single record with the most common DNA and genes. The table for this sample lists about 840,000 distinct CDR3 sequences; 38% of them were counted only once. Of the sample, about 9% falls within the top ten clones. What was sequenced was blood. All receptors come from a man aged 18 to 29 with Graves' hyperthyroidism.

This clonotype was seen more than once but under ten times. The chain links TRBV20-1 to TRBJ2-7; D is ambiguous. V lost 0 bases and J 6 bases, leaving 9 bases between the germline ends. Germline V CDR1 and CDR2: DFQATT, SNEGSKA (reference sequence). The CDR3 runs 12 residues. The chain's CDR3 is CSAREGRSEQYF. Here the CDR3 DNA reads TGCAGTGCTAGAGAGGGTCGTTCCGAGCAGTACTTC.

The table lists this clonotype with a few counts. This chain uses TRBV14 with TRBJ2-7; perhaps D is TRBD1 or TRBD2 (6 bases each). This CDR3 has 14 amino acids. The germline gives CDR1 SGHDN, CDR2 FVKESK. The V end was cut by 3 bases, the J end by 0 bases, with 9 bases between. CDR3 DNA: TGTGCCAGCAGCCACAGGGGACTCTCCTACGAGCAGTACTTC. Translated: CASSHRGLSYEQYF.

Ten or more counts support this clonotype. The V and J genes are TRBV2 and TRBJ1-5; D is perhaps TRBD1 (6 bases). This CDR3 is 17 amino acids long. Germline CDR1 SNHLY, CDR2 FYNNEI. V was pared by 4 bases and J by 1 base, with 17 bases between. The CDR3 loop reads CASSGMGAPASNQPQHF. Here the CDR3 DNA reads TGTGCCAGCAGTGGCATGGGGGCCCCTGCAAGCAATCAGCCCCAGCATTTT.

This clonotype was counted many times. V and J are TRBV15 and TRBJ2-2, with D hard to call. V gave up 0 bases and J gave up 4 bases, with 3 bases separating them. The CDR3 loop spans 13 amino acids. CDR1 and CDR2 (germline): LNHNV, YYDKDF (reference sequence). In DNA form, the CDR3 reads TGTGCCACCAGCAGAGATATCACCGGGGAGCTGTTTTTT. As protein: CATSRDITGELFF.

In this sample, this clonotype turned up many times. The V gene is TRBV15, the J gene TRBJ1-2, with a possible D match to TRBD1 (6 bases). The CDR3 length is 14 residues. The germline V and J ends were trimmed by 2 bases and 3 bases, with 10 bases remaining between them. CDR1 is LNHNV, CDR2 YYDKDF, per germline (reference sequence). DNA of the CDR3: TGTGCCACCAGCAGACCAAGACAGGACTATGGCTACACCTTC. As protein: CATSRPRQDYGYTF.

V gene TRBV7-9 combines with J gene TRBJ2-7; TRBD2 is a possible D gene (6 bases). The CDR3 spans 14 residues. Trimming removed 5 bases from V and 2 bases from J, with 13 bases in between. CDR1 is SEHNR and CDR2 is FQNEAQ in the germline V gene (reference sequence). The chain's CDR3 is CASSPGLQPYEQYF. Here the CDR3 DNA reads TGTGCCAGCAGCCCGGGACTCCAGCCCTACGAGCAGTACTTC.

The chain carries TRBV20-1 and TRBJ1-6; no clear D. With 0 bases removed from V and 1 base from J, the gap between germline ends came to 7 bases. In germline, CDR1 is DFQATT, CDR2 SNEGSKA (reference sequence). The CDR3 covers 15 residues. In DNA, the CDR3 is TGCAGTGCTAGAGATAGGTATTCCTATAATTCACCCCTCCACTTT. Residues: CSARDRYSYNSPLHF.

Remarks on this clonotype: This sequence may be a read error, since a much larger clone differs from it by one base. The rearrangement uses TRBV7-9 and TRBJ2-5, with D perhaps matching TRBD1 (6 bases). Trimming took off 11 bases at V and 3 bases at J, with 16 bases between the two ends. This CDR3 region has 13 residues. CDR1 SEHNR and CDR2 FQNEAQ come from the germline V gene (reference sequence). The CDR3 DNA follows: TGTGCCTTCCTACCCTGGACAGAAGAGACCCAGTACTTC. This codes for CAFLPWTEETQYF.

The V gene is TRBV2, the J gene TRBJ2-5; 13 bases fit TRBD2. J gave up 7 bases and V 5 bases, and 7 bases lay outside the gene matches. CDR1 is SNHLY, CDR2 FYNNEI, per germline. The CDR3 is 15 amino acids. The CDR3 sequence: CASSLGTSGVGTQYF. CDR3 coding DNA: TGTGCCAGCAGTTTAGGGACTAGCGGGGTGGGGACCCAGTACTTC. Looking up the rest from reference TRBV2 and TRBJ2-5 gives the full variable domain: EPEVTQTPSHQVTQMGQEVILRCVPISNHLYFYWYRQILGQKVEFLVSFYNNEISEKSEIFDDQFSVERPDGSNFTLKIRSTKLEDSAMYFCASSLGTSGVGTQYFGPGTRLLVL.

The chain employs TRBV29-1 and TRBJ1-1; 10 bases match TRBD1. Germline V CDR1 and CDR2: SQVTM, ANQGSEA. This CDR3 region has 14 residues. With 6 bases clipped from V and 3 bases from J, the junction kept 7 bases outside the gene matches. The CDR3 DNA reads as TGCAGCGTCCTGACAGGGGGCGAGGACACTGAAGCTTTCTTT. Protein product: CSVLTGGEDTEAFF.

This clonotype has more than one count but fewer than ten. CDR3 region: CASRPDPGGSYEQYF. CDR3 DNA: TGTGCCAGCAGGCCTGACCCGGGGGGCTCCTACGAGCAGTACTTC. The chain recombines TRBV6-6 with TRBJ2-7; 7 bases map to TRBD2. Germline V gene data show CDR1 as MNHNY and CDR2 as SVGAGI (reference sequence). The CDR3 contains 15 residues. With 6 bases clipped from V and 0 bases from J, the junction kept 8 bases outside the gene matches.

This clonotype was recorded many times. The gene calls are TRBV2 and TRBJ2-5; possible D gene TRBD2, 6 bases. Looked up from germline, CDR1 is SNHLY and CDR2 is FYNNEI. CDR3 length equals 16 residues. The V gene lost 8 bases and the J gene lost 1 base, with 20 bases spanning the gap. The CDR3 spells CASYKGRKGTQETQYF. DNA of the CDR3: TGTGCCAGCTACAAAGGGAGGAAGGGTACCCAAGAGACCCAGTACTTC.

The CDR3 here is CASSHASGGGYTF. CDR3 sequence (DNA): TGCGCCAGCAGCCATGCCTCGGGGGGTGGCTACACCTTC. The gene calls are TRBV4-3 and TRBJ1-2; possible D gene TRBD1, 5 bases. There are 13 residues in the CDR3. In germline, CDR1 is LGHNA, CDR2 YSLEER. V gave up 3 bases and J gave up 7 bases, with 12 bases separating them.

The chain links TRBV10-3 to TRBJ1-5; 11 bases are shared with TRBD1. The CDR3 covers 13 residues. The V gene end was trimmed by 10 bases and the J gene end by 7 bases; junction bases not matched to a gene: 6. The germline CDR1 and CDR2 sequences are ENHRY and SYGVKD. The CDR3 nucleotides are TGTGCCACCGGGACAGGGGGGAAGCAGCCCCAGCATTTT. Translating it yields CATGTGGKQPQHF.

The DNA for the CDR3 is TGTGCCAGCAGTTCCTCGGACTGGACGGGAGGGTCCTACGAGCAGTACTTC. Its translation: CASSSSDWTGGSYEQYF. The chain joins TRBV12-3 or TRBV12-4 to TRBJ2-7; 8 bases align to TRBD2. Trimming cost V 4 bases and J 1 base; bases outside gene matches: 12. CDR3 length equals 17 residues.

V usage is TRBV10-2 and J usage is TRBJ1-1; 8 nucleotides match TRBD1. V shed 3 bases and J 1 base; nucleotides not matched to a gene: 4. The CDR3 runs 15 residues. Germline V gives CDR1 WSHSY, CDR2 SAAADI. This CDR3 reads CASSDGQGGNTEAFF. Written as DNA, the CDR3 is TGCGCCAGCAGTGACGGACAGGGAGGGAACACTGAAGCTTTCTTT.

The chain uses TRBV18 and TRBJ2-5; TRBD2 is a possible D gene (5 bases). The germline V gene encodes CDR1 KGHSH and CDR2 LQKENI. The CDR3 totals 15 residues. V was cut by 3 bases and J by 6 bases, with 17 bases left in between. CDR3 DNA: TGTGCCAGCTCACCGCCGACCGGTTTCGGGAAGACCCAGTACTTC. Amino acids: CASSPPTGFGKTQYF.

The V gene is TRBV14, the J gene TRBJ1-1; D may be TRBD1 (6 bases). Germline CDR1 and CDR2: SGHDN and FVKESK. V dropped 6 bases and J dropped 5 bases, with 22 bases sitting between them. This CDR3 contains 16 residues. CDR3 sequence (DNA): TGTGCCAGCAGGATTACAGGGTGGGGCCACCAGACTGAAGCTTTCTTT. Its translation is CASRITGWGHQTEAFF.

The sample holds many counts of this clonotype. The rearrangement joins TRBV5-8 to TRBJ1-6, with TRBD1 matching over 7 bases. The germline gives CDR1 SGHTS, CDR2 YDEGEE. The CDR3 runs to 15 residues. The V and J ends lost 1 base and 7 bases, in that order; junction bases with no gene match: 5. Written as DNA, the CDR3 is TGTGCCAGCAGCTTGCCGGGGACAGCCAATTCACCCCTCCACTTT. It translates to CASSLPGTANSPLHF.

This clonotype was detected a few times. This chain connects TRBV19 to TRBJ2-6; TRBD2 agrees at 7 bases. J gave up 3 bases and V 0 bases, and 8 bases lay outside the gene matches. In germline, CDR1 is LNHDA, CDR2 SQIVND (reference sequence). CDR3 length equals 18 residues. CDR3 DNA sequence: TGTGCCAGTAGTATAGATCCTCCGCGGGGGAGTGGGGCCAACGTCCTGACTTTC. This codes for CASSIDPPRGSGANVLTF.

There are a few counts of this clonotype. The J gene is TRBJ1-5, the V gene TRBV6-4; D remains ambiguous. The CDR3 loop spans 12 amino acids. Trimming took off 10 bases at V and 0 bases at J, with 7 bases between the two ends. Germline V CDR1 and CDR2: MRHNA, SNTAGT. CDR3 sequence: CANMVSNQPQHF. In DNA form, the CDR3 reads TGTGCCAACATGGTTAGCAATCAGCCCCAGCATTTT.

This clonotype was counted a few times. The CDR3 protein is CATSRDPPERNTGELFF. The CDR3 DNA reads as TGTGCCACCAGCAGAGATCCACCCGAGCGGAACACCGGGGAGCTGTTTTTT. V gene TRBV15 combines with J gene TRBJ2-2; D is ambiguous. In germline, CDR1 is LNHNV, CDR2 YYDKDF (reference sequence). The CDR3 is 17 amino acids. Trimming removed 0 bases at V and 1 base at J, with 12 bases between. Full variable domain (outside the CDR3, taken from reference TRBV15 and TRBJ2-2): DAMVIQNPRYQVTQFGKPVTLSCSQTLNHNVMYWYQQKSSQAPKLLFHYYDKDFNNEADTPDNFQSRRPNTSFCFLDIRSPGLGDTAMYLCATSRDPPERNTGELFFGEGSRLTVL.

This sequence joins TRBV20-1 and TRBJ2-7; the match to TRBD1 covers 9 bases. This CDR3 spans 13 amino acids. J gave up 2 bases and V 4 bases, and 3 bases lay outside the gene matches. Germline V lookup: CDR1 DFQATT, CDR2 SNEGSKA (reference sequence). In DNA form, the CDR3 reads TGCAGTGCTAAGGGACAGGGCCCCTACGAGCAGTACTTC. Residues: CSAKGQGPYEQYF.

The chain joins TRBV9 to TRBJ2-7; no clear D gene. This CDR3 has 13 residues. Trimming pared 0 bases from V and 6 bases from J, leaving 10 bases between. Germline V lookup: CDR1 SGDLS, CDR2 YYNGEE. CDR3 amino acids: CASSVASSAEQYF. The CDR3 DNA reads TGTGCCAGCAGCGTAGCTTCCAGCGCCGAGCAGTACTTC. Full variable domain (outside the CDR3, taken from reference TRBV9 and TRBJ2-7): DSGVTQTPKHLITATGQRVTLRCSPRSGDLSVYWYQQSLDQGLQFLIQYYNGEERAKGNILERFSAQQFPDLHSELNLSSLELGDSALYFCASSVASSAEQYFGPGTRLTVT.

Ten or more counts support this clonotype. The genes are TRBV7-2 and TRBJ1-6; D uncertain. The CDR3 runs 15 residues. Deletions cut 3 bases from V and 17 bases from J, with 23 bases between. The germline CDR1 and CDR2 sequences are SGHTA and FQGNSA. DNA for the CDR3: TGTGCCAGCAGCTTTCAGACTGCTATTAATTCTTGGATCCACTTT. It codes for CASSFQTAINSWIHF.

This clonotype was observed a few times. This chain links TRBV7-9 with TRBJ1-6; TRBD1 might be the D (6 bases). Germline assignment: CDR1 SEHNR and CDR2 FQNEAQ (reference sequence). V dropped 7 bases and J dropped 3 bases, with 13 bases sitting between them. This CDR3 has 15 amino acids. CDR3 sequence: CASTQGRGYNSPLHF. DNA for the CDR3: TGTGCCAGCACCCAGGGGAGGGGCTATAATTCACCCCTCCACTTT.

J is TRBJ2-7 and V is TRBV6-1, with unresolved D. Trimming left V 11 bases short and J 4 bases short, with 12 bases between. The V gene's germline CDR1 is MNHNS and CDR2 SASEGT. The CDR3 has 11 residues. CDR3 loop: CACTDGYEQYF. CDR3 nucleotide sequence: TGTGCCTGCACGGATGGGTACGAGCAGTACTTC.

Concerning this clonotype itself: Germline and junction disagree at one end, which may indicate a read error. V usage is TRBV7-9 and J usage is TRBJ2-7, with a weak D call TRBD2 (5 bases). Germline loops: CDR1 SEHNR, CDR2 FQNEAQ (reference sequence). The CDR3 spans 16 residues. CDR3 bases: TGCGCCAGCAGCCAAGAGGGCAGGTTTAGCTCCTACGAGCAGTACTTC. Its protein is CASSQEGRFSSYEQYF.

The chain carries TRBV6-1 and TRBJ2-5; either TRBD1 or TRBD2 may supply D (7 bases each). Deletions cut 6 bases from V and 5 bases from J, with 19 bases between. The CDR3 loop spans 15 amino acids. Germline loops: CDR1 MNHNS, CDR2 SASEGT. CDR3: CASRPGGGRPETQYF. The CDR3 nucleotides read TGTGCCAGCAGGCCAGGGGGGGGGAGACCGGAGACCCAGTACTTC.

This clonotype was observed many times. The chain uses TRBV19 and TRBJ1-6, with 9 positions matching TRBD1. Germline values: CDR1 LNHDA, CDR2 SQIVND (reference sequence). There are 14 residues in the CDR3. V shed 4 bases, J shed 9 bases, and the junction held 4 bases outside the gene matches. The CDR3 DNA reads as TGTGCCAGTAGTACCCGGACAGGGGTTTCACCCCTCCACTTT. It encodes CASSTRTGVSPLHF.